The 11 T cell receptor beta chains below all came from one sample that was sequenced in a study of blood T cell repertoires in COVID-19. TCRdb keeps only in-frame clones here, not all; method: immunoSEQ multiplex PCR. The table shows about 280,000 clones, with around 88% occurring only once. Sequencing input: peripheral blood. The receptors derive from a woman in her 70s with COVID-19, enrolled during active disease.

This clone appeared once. In DNA form, the CDR3 reads TGTGCCAGCAGTTTAACCTCTCCCTCGACAGGGAAAGACTATGGCTACACCTTC. This codes for CASSLTSPSTGKDYGYTF. The genes are TRBV27 and TRBJ1-2; 7 bases match TRBD1. The CDR3 is made up of 18 amino acids. Germline assignment: CDR1 MNHEY and CDR2 SMNVEV (reference sequence). V trimming: 2 bases; J trimming: 3 bases; junction bases outside the gene matches: 15.

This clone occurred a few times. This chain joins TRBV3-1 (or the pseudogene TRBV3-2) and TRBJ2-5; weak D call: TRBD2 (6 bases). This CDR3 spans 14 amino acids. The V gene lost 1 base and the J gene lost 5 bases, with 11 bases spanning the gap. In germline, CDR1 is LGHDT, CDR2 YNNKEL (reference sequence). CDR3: CASSQAVGGETQYF. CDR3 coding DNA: TGTGCCAGCAGCCAAGCGGTGGGAGGCGAGACCCAGTACTTC.

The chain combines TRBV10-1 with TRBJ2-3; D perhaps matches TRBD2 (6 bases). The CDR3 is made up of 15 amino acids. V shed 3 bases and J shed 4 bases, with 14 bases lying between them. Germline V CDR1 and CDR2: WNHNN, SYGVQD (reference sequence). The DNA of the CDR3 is TGCGCCAGCAGTGACTGGGGAGGCAAAGCAGATACGCAGTATTTT. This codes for CASSDWGGKADTQYF.

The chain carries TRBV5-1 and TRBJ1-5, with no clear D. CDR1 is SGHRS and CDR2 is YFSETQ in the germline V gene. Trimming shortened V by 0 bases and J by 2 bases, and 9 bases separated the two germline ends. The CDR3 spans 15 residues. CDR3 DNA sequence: TGCGCCAGCAGCTTGGAAGGTCGGGGCAATCAGCCCCAGCATTTT. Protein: CASSLEGRGNQPQHF.

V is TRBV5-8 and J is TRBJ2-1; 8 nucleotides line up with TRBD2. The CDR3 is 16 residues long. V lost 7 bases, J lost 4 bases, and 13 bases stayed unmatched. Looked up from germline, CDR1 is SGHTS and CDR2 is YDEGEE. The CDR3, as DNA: TGTGCCAGCGCACAATCGACGGGGGGGCTGTACAATGAGCAGTTCTTC. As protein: CASAQSTGGLYNEQFF.

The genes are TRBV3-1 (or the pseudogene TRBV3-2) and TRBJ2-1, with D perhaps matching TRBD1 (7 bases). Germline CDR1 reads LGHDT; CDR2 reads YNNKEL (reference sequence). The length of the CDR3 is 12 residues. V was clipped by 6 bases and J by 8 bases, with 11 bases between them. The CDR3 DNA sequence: TGTGCCAGCAGAAGCAGGGGGGATGAGCAGTTCTTC. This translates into CASRSRGDEQFF.

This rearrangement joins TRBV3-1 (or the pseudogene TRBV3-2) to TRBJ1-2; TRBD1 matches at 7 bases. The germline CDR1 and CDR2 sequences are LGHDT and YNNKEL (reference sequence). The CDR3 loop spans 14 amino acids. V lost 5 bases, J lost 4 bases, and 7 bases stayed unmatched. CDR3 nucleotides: TGTGCCAGCAGCGCCCGGGACAGACTCTATGGCTACACCTTC. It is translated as CASSARDRLYGYTF.

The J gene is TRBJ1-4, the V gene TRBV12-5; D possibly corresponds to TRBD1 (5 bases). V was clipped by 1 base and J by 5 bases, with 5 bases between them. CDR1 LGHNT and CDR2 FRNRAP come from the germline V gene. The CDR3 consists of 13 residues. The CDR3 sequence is CASGLGTNEKLFF. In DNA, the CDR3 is TGTGCTAGTGGTTTGGGGACAAATGAAAAACTGTTTTTT.

CDR3 in amino acids: CASSPGQGGNQPQHF. DNA for the CDR3: TGTGCCAGCAGCCCCGGACAGGGGGGGAATCAGCCCCAGCATTTT. This chain connects TRBV5-6 to TRBJ1-5; TRBD1 matches at 10 bases. CDR1 and CDR2 from the germline V gene are SGHDT and YYEEEE. The CDR3 totals 15 residues. The J segment lost 4 bases and the V segment lost 4 bases, leaving 5 bases of the junction unmatched.

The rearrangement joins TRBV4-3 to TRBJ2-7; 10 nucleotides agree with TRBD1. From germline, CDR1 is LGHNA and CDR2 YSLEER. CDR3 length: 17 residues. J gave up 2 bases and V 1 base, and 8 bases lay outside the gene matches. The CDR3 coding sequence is TGCGCCAGCAGCCAAGGGACAGGGGGAAGGGCTCCCTACGAGCAGTACTTC. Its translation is CASSQGTGGRAPYEQYF.

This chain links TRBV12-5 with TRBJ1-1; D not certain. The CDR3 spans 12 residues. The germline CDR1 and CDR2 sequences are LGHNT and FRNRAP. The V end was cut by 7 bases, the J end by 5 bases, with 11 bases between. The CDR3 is CASALSQTEAFF. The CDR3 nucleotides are TGTGCTAGTGCCCTGAGTCAAACTGAAGCTTTCTTT.